Many counts were recorded for the clone carrying this T cell receptor beta chain. Its cognate antigen is unknown. The data were obtained in a study of T cells after yellow fever vaccination. One entry per CDR3 protein, called by TCRdb with MiXCR from the 5' RACE reads. The table includes just over 250,000 distinct CDR3 sequences, approximately 5.2% detected once. CDR1 MNHEY and CDR2 SVGAGI come from the germline V gene. The CDR3 has 14 amino acids. Trimming took off 2 bases at V and 4 bases at J, with 9 bases between the two ends. Overall study findings and caveats: The secondary response was weaker, and its peak arrived faster, on day 5 versus 15.

Sequences were derived from CD4+ T cells sorted from PBMCs, sampled on the day of the yellow fever booster vaccination. This rearrangement joins TRBV6-5 to TRBJ1-3; D gene uncertain. This TCR derives from a man aged 18 to 35 who received the YFV17D yellow fever vaccine. CDR3 DNA: TGTGCCAGCAGTTACGGCCCACACGGAAACACCATATATTTT. Translation: CASSYGPHGNTIYF.